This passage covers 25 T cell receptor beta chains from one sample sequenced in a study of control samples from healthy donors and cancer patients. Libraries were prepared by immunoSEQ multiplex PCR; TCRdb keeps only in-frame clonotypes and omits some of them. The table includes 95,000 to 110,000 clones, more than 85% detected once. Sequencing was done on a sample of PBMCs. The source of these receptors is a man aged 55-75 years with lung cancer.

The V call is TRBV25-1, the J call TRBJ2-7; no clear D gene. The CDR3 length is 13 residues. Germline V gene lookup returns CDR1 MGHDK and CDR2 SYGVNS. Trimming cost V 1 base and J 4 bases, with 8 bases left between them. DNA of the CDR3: TGTGCCAGCAGTGAATCCCCCCGGTACGAGCAGTACTTC. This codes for CASSESPRYEQYF.

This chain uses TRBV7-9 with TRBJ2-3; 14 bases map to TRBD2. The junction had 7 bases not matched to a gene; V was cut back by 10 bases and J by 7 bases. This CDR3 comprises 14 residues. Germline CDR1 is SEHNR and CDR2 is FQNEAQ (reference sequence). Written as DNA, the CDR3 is TGTGCCACCGAGGGACTAGCGGGGGAAAATACGCAGTATTTT. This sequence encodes CATEGLAGENTQYF.

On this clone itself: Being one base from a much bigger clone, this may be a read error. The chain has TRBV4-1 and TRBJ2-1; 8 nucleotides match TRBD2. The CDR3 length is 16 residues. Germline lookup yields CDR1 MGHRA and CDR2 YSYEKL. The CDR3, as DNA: TGCGCCAGCCGCCAACGGGGGGGGGACTCCTACAATGAGCAGTTCTTC. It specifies CASRQRGGDSYNEQFF.

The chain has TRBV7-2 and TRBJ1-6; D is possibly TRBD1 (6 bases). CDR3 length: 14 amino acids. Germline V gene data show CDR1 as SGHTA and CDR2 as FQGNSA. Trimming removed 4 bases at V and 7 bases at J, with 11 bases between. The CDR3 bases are TGTGCCAGCAGCTCCTGGGACACCAATTCACCCCTCCACTTT. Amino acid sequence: CASSSWDTNSPLHF.

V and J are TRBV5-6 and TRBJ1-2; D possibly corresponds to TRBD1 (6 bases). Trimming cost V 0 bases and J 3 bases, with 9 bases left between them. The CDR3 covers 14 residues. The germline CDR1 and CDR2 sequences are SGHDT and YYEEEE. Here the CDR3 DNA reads TGTGCCAGCAGCTTGGACAGGGCACACTATGGCTACACCTTC. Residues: CASSLDRAHYGYTF.

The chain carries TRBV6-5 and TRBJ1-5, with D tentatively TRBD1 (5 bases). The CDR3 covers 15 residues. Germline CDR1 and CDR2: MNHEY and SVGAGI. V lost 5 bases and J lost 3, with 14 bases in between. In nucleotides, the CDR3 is TGTGCCAGCAGTCCCCATTCCAGGGACAATCAGCCCCAGCATTTT. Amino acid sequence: CASSPHSRDNQPQHF.

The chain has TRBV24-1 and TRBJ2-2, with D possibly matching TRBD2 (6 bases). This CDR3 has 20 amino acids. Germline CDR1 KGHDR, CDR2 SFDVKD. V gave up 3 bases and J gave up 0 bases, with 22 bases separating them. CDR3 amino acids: CATSDTLGGAGVTNTGELFF. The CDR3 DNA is TGTGCCACCAGTGATACTCTAGGCGGAGCGGGCGTAACGAACACCGGGGAGCTGTTTTTT.

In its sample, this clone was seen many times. CDR3 sequence (DNA): TGCGCCAGCAAGTCTTTACAGGGGAATAATTCACCCCTCCACTTT. This sequence encodes CASKSLQGNNSPLHF. The chain combines TRBV5-1 with TRBJ1-6; 7 bases agree with TRBD1. CDR1 is SGHRS, CDR2 YFSETQ, per germline. With V trimmed by 6 bases and J by 5 bases, 8 bases remained unmatched. This CDR3 has 15 residues.

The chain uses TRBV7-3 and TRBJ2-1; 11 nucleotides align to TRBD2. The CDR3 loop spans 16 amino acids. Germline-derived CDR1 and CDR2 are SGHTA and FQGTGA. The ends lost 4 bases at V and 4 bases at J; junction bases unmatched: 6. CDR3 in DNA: TGTGCCAGCAGCTCACTAGCGGGGGCCGGATACAATGAGCAGTTCTTC. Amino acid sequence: CASSSLAGAGYNEQFF.

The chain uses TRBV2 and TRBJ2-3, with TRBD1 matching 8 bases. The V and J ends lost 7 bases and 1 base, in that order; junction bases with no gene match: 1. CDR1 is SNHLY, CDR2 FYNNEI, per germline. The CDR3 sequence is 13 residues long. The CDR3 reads CASTGQGTDTQYF. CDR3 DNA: TGTGCCAGCACGGGACAGGGCACAGATACGCAGTATTTT.

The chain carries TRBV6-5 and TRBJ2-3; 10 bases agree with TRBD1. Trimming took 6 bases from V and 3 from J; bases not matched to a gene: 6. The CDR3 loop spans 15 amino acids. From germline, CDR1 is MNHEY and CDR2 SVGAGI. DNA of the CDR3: TGTGCCAGCAGGTGGCGGACAGGGGGGACAGATACGCAGTATTTT. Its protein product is CASRWRTGGTDTQYF.

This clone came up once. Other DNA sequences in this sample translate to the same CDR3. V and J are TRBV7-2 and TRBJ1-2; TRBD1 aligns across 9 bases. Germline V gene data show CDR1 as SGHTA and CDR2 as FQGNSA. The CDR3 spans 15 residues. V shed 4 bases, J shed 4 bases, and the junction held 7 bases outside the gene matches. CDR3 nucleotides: TGTGCCAGCAGCTCGGGACAGGGTTCGGCCTATGGCTACACCTTC. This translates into CASSSGQGSAYGYTF.

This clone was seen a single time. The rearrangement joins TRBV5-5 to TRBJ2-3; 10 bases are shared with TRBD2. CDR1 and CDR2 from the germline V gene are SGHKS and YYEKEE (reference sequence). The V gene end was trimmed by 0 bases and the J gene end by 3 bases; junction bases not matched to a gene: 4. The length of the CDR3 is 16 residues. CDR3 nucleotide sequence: TGTGCCAGCAGCTTGGTAGTAGCGGGGGGAACAGATACGCAGTATTTT. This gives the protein CASSLVVAGGTDTQYF.

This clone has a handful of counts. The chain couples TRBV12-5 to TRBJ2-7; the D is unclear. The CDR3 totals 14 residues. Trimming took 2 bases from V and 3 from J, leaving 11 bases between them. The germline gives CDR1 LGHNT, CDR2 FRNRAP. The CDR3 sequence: CASGLPGYGYEQYF. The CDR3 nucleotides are TGTGCTAGTGGTTTGCCCGGCTACGGCTACGAGCAGTACTTC. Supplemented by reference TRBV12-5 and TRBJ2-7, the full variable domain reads DARVTQTPRHKVTEMGQEVTMRCQPILGHNTVFWYRQTMMQGLELLAYFRNRAPLDDSGMPKDRFSAEMPDATLATLKIQPSEPRDSAVYFCASGLPGYGYEQYFGPGTRLTVT.

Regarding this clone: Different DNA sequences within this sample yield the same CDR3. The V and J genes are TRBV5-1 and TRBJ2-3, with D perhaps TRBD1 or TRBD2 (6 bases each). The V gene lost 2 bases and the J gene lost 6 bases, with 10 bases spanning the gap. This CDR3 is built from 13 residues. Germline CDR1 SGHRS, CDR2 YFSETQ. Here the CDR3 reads CASSLGGPDTQYF. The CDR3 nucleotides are TGCGCCAGCAGCTTAGGGGGGCCGGATACGCAGTATTTT.

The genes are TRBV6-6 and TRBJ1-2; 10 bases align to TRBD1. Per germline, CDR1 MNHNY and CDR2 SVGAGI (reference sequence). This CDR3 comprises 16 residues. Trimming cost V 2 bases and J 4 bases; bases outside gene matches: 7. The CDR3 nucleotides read TGTGCCAGCAGTTACACGACAGGGGGCAAGGGCTATGGCTACACCTTC. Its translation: CASSYTTGGKGYGYTF.

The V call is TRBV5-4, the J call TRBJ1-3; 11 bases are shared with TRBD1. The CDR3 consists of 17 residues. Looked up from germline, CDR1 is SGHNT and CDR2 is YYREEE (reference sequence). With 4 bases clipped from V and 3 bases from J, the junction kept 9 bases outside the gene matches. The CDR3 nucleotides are TGTGCCAGCAGCCCAAAAGCCGGGACAGGGGGTGGAAACACCATATATTTT. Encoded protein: CASSPKAGTGGGNTIYF.

This CDR3 is CASRNYGSPLHF. The CDR3 region has the DNA TGTGCCAGCAGGAACTACGGATCACCCCTCCACTTT. The V call is TRBV6-5, the J call TRBJ1-6; D is unresolved. V lost 6 bases, J lost 10 bases, and 10 bases lay in between. The CDR3 has 12 amino acids. Germline CDR1 and CDR2: MNHEY and SVGAGI.

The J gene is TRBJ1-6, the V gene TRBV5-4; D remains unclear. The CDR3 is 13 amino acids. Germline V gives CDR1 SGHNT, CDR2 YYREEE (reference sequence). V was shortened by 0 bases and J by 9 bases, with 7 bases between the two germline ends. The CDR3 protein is CASSLDAGSPLHF. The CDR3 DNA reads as TGTGCCAGCAGCTTGGATGCTGGTTCACCCCTCCACTTT.

The CDR3, as DNA: TGCGCCAGCAGCGACGGGACAGGGAATGCCGGGGAGCTGTTTTTT. Its protein is CASSDGTGNAGELFF. The chain joins TRBV5-1 to TRBJ2-2; 9 positions match TRBD1. The CDR3 sequence is 15 residues long. The germline CDR1 and CDR2 sequences are SGHRS and YFSETQ. J was trimmed by 6 bases and V by 4 bases; bases with no gene match: 7.

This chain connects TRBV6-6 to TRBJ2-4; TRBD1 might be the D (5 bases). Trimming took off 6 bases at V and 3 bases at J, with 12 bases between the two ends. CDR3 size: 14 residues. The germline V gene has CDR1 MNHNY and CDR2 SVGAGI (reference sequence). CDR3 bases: TGTGCCAGCAGGGACGGACAAGTCAAAAACATTCAGTACTTC. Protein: CASRDGQVKNIQYF.

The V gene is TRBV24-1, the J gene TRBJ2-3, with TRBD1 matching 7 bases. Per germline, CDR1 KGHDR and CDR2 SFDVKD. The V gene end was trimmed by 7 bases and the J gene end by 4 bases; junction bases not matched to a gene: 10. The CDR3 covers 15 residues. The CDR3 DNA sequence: TGTGCCACCAGCATAACCGGGACAGTACCAGATACGCAGTATTTT. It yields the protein CATSITGTVPDTQYF.

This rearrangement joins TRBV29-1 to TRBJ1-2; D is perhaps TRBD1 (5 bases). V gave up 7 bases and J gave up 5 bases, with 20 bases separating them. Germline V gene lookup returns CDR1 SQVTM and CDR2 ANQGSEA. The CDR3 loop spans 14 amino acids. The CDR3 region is CSAPRGTGVYGYTF. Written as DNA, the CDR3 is TGCAGCGCACCCAGAGGGACGGGGGTATATGGCTACACCTTC.

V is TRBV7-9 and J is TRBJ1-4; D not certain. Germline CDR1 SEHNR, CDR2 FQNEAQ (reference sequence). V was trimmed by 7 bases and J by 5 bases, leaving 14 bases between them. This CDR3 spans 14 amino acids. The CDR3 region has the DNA TGTGCCAGCACCCCGCGGGGAGGCAATGAAAAACTGTTTTTT. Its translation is CASTPRGGNEKLFF.

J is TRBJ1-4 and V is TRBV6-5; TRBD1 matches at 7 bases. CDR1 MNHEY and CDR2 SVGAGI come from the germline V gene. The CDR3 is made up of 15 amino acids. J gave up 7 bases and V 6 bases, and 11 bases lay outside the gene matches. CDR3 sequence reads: CASSRGGAEVEKLFF. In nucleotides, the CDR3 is TGTGCCAGCAGCCGAGGGGGCGCCGAGGTTGAAAAACTGTTTTTT.